This note documents a single T cell receptor (beta chain) sequence. Its antigen remains unidentified. This specimen comes from a study of beta chain features in type 1 diabetes. The wider study: The examined sorted cells totaled fewer than 140 million across samples.

The isolated RNA, all of it, was reverse transcribed, so expressed TCRB transcripts were what got sequenced. The repertoire was sequenced with immunoSEQ multiplex PCR; TCRdb's copy has only in-frame clones and lacks some. Here the sample spans about 470,000 clones, approximately 30% being singletons. Regarding the study as a whole: High-TCR-expressing cells could be over-represented by cDNA sequencing. Type 1 diabetes patients had moderately but significantly shorter TCRB CDR3s in all four CD4+ subsets.

What was sequenced was naive CD4+ T cells from blood. The clonotype comes from a man aged 18-30 years in good health.

CDR3 DNA sequence: TGTGCCTGGAGTGTTATGGGGAAAAGGTGGATCGAGCAGTACTTC. Protein sequence: CAWSVMGKRWIEQYF. This chain uses TRBV30 with TRBJ2-7; no firm D call. Germline values: CDR1 GTSNPN, CDR2 SVGIG (reference sequence). This CDR3 comprises 15 residues. The V end lost 0 bases, the J end lost 6 bases, and 18 bases lay between the germline ends.